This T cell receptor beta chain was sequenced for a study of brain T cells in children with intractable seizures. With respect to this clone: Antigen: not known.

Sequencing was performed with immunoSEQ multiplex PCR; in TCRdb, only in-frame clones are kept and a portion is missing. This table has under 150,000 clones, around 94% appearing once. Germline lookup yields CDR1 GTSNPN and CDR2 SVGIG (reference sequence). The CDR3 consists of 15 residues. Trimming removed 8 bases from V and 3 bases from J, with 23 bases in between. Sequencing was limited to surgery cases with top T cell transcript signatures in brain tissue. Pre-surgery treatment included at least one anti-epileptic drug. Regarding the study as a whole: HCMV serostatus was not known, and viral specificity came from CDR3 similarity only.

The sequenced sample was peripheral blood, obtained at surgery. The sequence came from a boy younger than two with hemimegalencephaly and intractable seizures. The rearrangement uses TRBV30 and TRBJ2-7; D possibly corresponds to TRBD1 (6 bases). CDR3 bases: TGTGCCGGGAATGGGCTGGGGGCGCCAATCTACGAGCAGTACTTC. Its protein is CAGNGLGAPIYEQYF. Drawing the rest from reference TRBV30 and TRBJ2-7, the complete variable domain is SQTIHQWPATLVQPVGSPLSLECTVEGTSNPNLYWYRQAAGRGLQLLFYSVGIGQISSEVPQNLSASRPQDRQFILSSKKLLLSDSGFYLCAGNGLGAPIYEQYFGPGTRLTVT.